The present T cell receptor beta chain was sequenced within a study of beta chain features in type 1 diabetes. Findings of the study overall: Among all four CD4+ subsets, Type 1 diabetes patients had TCRB CDR3s that were moderately but significantly shorter.

The isolated RNA, all of it, was reverse transcribed, so expressed TCRB transcripts were what got sequenced. Data came from immunoSEQ multiplex PCR; TCRdb stores just in-frame clones and leaves some out. Of 640,000 or so clones in the sample, roughly an eighth are singletons; the top ten hold less than 0.025%. CDR1 MDHEN and CDR2 SYDVKM come from the germline V gene. V was trimmed by 3 bases and J by 15 bases, leaving 15 bases between them. There are 12 residues in the CDR3. To note about this clone: No antigen is known for it.

This chain links TRBV28 with TRBJ2-1; TRBD2 is a possible D gene (5 bases). This receptor was obtained from a man between 18 and 35 years old with type 1 diabetes. Sequenced sample: naive CD4+ T cells from blood. The CDR3: CASSLGYNEGFF. Here the CDR3 DNA reads TGTGCCAGCAGTTTGGGATACAATGAGGGGTTCTTC.